This note documents a single T cell receptor beta chain sequence. Its cognate antigen is unknown. Libraries were prepared by immunoSEQ multiplex PCR; TCRdb keeps only in-frame clonotypes and omits some of them. Here the sample spans millions of clones, 90% to 95% being singletons. The sample belongs to a study of shared clonotypes between healthy human individuals. V lost 5 bases, J lost 2 bases, and 4 bases stayed unmatched. Germline V gene data show CDR1 as MDHEN and CDR2 as SYDVKM. CDR3 length equals 15 residues. Study-wide findings and caveats: A reduction in generation probabilities was seen for non-shared clonotypes relative to those shared by all four donors.

None of the donors, who were healthy HIV-negative adults, had recently had acute infections or vaccinations. The sample taken for sequencing was naive CD4+ T cells sorted from blood. The subset here: CD45RA+ positively selected. The genes are TRBV28 and TRBJ2-7; 12 bases map to TRBD1. The source of this sequence is a young man in good health. CDR3 residues: CASSRGTGGPYEQYF. The CDR3 DNA follows: TGTGCCAGCAGTCGCGGGACAGGGGGCCCCTACGAGCAGTACTTC.